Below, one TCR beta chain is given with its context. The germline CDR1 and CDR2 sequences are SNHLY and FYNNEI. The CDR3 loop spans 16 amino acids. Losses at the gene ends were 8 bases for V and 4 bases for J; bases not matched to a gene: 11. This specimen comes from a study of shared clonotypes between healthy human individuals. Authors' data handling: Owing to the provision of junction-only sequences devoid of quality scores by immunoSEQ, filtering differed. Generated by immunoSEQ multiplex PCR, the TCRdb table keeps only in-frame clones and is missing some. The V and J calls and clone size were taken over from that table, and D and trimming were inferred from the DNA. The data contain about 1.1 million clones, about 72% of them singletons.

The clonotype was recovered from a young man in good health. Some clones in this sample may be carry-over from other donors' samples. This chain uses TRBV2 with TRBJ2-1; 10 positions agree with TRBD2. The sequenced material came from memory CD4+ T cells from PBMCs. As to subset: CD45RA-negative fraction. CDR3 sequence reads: CASGKAGGGVYNEQFF. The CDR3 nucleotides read TGTGCCAGCGGGAAAGCGGGAGGGGGGGTATACAATGAGCAGTTCTTC. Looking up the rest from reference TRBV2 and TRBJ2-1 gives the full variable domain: EPEVTQTPSHQVTQMGQEVILRCVPISNHLYFYWYRQILGQKVEFLVSFYNNEISEKSEIFDDQFSVERPDGSNFTLKIRSTKLEDSAMYFCASGKAGGGVYNEQFFGPGTRLTVL.